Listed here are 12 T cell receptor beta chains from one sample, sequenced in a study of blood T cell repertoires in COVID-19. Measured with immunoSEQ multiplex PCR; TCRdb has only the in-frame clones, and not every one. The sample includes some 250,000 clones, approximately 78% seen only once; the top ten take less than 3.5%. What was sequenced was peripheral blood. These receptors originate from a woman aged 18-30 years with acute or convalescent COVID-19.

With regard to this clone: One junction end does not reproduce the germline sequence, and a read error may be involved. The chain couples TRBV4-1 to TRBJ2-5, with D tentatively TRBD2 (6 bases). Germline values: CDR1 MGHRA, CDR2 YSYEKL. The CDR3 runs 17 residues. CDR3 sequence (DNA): TGCGCCAGCAGACAAGAACCACTAAGGGAGGTAAAAGAGACCCAGTACTTC. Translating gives CASRQEPLREVKETQYF.

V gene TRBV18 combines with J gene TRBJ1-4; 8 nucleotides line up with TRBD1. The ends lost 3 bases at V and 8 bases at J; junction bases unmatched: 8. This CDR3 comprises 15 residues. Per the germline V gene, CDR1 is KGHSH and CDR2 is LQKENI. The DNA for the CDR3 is TGTGCCAGCTCACCCCCGACAGGGGATTCGGAAAAACTGTTTTTT. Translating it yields CASSPPTGDSEKLFF.

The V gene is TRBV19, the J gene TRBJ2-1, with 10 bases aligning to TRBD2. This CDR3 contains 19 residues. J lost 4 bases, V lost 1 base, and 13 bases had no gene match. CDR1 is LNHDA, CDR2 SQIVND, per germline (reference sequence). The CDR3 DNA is TGTGCCAGTAGTATAGGGTGGCTAGCGGGAGTTACCCAATACAATGAGCAGTTCTTC. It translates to CASSIGWLAGVTQYNEQFF.

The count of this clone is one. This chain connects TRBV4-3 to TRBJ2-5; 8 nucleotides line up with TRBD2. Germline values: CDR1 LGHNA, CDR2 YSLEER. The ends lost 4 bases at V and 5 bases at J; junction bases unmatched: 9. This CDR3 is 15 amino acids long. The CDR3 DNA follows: TGCGCCAGCAGCCTTGGGATAGCGGGATTTGAGACCCAGTACTTC. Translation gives CASSLGIAGFETQYF.

The CDR3 is CASRSGAVNTEAFF. CDR3 DNA sequence: TGTGCCAGCAGATCAGGGGCGGTGAACACTGAAGCTTTCTTT. The chain has TRBV7-9 and TRBJ1-1; the D gene is possibly TRBD1 (6 bases). CDR1 is SEHNR, CDR2 FQNEAQ, per germline (reference sequence). Trimming took off 6 bases at V and 0 bases at J, with 11 bases between the two ends. This CDR3 spans 14 amino acids.

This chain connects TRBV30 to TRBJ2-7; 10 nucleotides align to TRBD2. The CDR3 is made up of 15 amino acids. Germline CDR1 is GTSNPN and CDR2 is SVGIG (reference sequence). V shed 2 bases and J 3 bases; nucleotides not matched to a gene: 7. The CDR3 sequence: CAWSKLAGVRYEQYF. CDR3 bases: TGTGCCTGGAGTAAGCTAGCGGGAGTACGCTACGAGCAGTACTTC.

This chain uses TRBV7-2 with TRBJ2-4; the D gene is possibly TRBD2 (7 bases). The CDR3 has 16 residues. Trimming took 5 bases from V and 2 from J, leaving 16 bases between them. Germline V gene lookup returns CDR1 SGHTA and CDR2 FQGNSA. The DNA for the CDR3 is TGTGCCAGCAGCATGGGAGCGGGACAAACCAAAAACATTCAGTACTTC. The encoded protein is CASSMGAGQTKNIQYF.

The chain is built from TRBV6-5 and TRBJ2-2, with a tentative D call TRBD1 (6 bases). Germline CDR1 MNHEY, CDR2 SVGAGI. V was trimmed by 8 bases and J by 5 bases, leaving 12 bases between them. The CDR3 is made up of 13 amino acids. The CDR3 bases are TGTGCCAGCTCGACAGGTGGTACCGGGGAGCTGTTTTTT. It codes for CASSTGGTGELFF.

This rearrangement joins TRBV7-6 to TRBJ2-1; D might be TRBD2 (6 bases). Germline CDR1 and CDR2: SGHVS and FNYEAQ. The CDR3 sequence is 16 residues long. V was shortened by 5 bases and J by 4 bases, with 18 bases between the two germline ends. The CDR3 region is CASSRISGLSYNEQFF. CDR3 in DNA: TGTGCCAGCAGCCGAATAAGCGGGCTCTCTTACAATGAGCAGTTCTTC.

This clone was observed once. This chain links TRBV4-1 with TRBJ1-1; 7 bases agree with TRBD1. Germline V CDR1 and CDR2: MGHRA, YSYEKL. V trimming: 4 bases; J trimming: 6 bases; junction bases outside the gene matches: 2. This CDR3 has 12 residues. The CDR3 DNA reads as TGCGCCAGCAGCCCTCAGGGGGCTGAAGCTTTCTTT. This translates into CASSPQGAEAFF.

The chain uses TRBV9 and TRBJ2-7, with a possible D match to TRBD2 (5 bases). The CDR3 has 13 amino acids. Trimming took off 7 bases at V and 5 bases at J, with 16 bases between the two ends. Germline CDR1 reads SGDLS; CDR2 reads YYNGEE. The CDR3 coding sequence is TGTGCCAGCGGAGATAGCGCGAGGAACGAGCAGTACTTC. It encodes CASGDSARNEQYF.

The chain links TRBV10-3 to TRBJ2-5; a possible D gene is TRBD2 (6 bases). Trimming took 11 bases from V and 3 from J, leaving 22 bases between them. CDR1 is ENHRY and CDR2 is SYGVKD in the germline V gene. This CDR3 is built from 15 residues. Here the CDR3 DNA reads TGTGCCGCCGCGGGGCCCGAGGGCTCAAAAGAGACCCAGTACTTC. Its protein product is CAAAGPEGSKETQYF.